Presented here are 30 T cell receptor beta chains from one specimen sequenced in a study of T cells in localized non-small cell lung cancer (dated by TCRdb to about 2020). The protocol used for the library was the immunoSEQ multiplex PCR assay. The clones in this table, taken by TCRdb from immuneACCESS, are in-frame only. Not every clone is retained; where verified, under half of the shortfall comes from an unresolved V gene, and the cause of the rest is unknown. This sample gives 35,000 or so clones in total; around 90% of them show up just once. The top ten clones comprise roughly 4.2% of the sample. The material sequenced was peripheral blood, taken before any cancer treatment. Receptor source: a man aged 35 to 69 with stage I lung adenocarcinoma.

This chain joins TRBV10-3 and TRBJ2-7, with D perhaps TRBD1 or TRBD2 (6 bases each). Trimming cost V 10 bases and J 4 bases, with 17 bases left between them. CDR1 ENHRY and CDR2 SYGVKD come from the germline V gene. The CDR3 has 13 residues. The CDR3 bases are TGTGCCACCCTAGGGGGGTTGACGTACGAGCAGTACTTC. Its protein is CATLGGLTYEQYF.

This chain connects TRBV5-1 to TRBJ1-2; a possible D gene is TRBD1 (5 bases). CDR1 is SGHRS and CDR2 is YFSETQ in the germline V gene. CDR3 length: 13 residues. V was trimmed by 8 bases and J by 6 bases, leaving 17 bases between them. The CDR3 protein is CASTGRTYDGYTF. CDR3 in DNA: TGCGCCAGTACGGGGCGTACTTATGATGGCTACACCTTC.

The chain uses TRBV18 and TRBJ2-5, with D maybe TRBD2 (6 bases). Trimming took off 8 bases at V and 2 bases at J, with 15 bases between the two ends. Germline CDR1 and CDR2: KGHSH and LQKENI. The CDR3 runs to 14 residues. CDR3 sequence: CASLDQRAQETQYF. The CDR3 DNA sequence: TGTGCCAGCCTAGATCAGCGGGCACAAGAGACCCAGTACTTC. The entire variable domain, with the rest obtained from reference TRBV18 and TRBJ2-5, is as follows: NAGVMQNPRHLVRRRGQEARLRCSPMKGHSHVYWYRQLPEEGLKFMVYLQKENIIDESGMPKERFSAEFPKEGPSILRIQQVVRGDSAAYFCASLDQRAQETQYFGPGTRLLVL.

The rearrangement joins TRBV10-2 to TRBJ1-1; TRBD1 agrees at 8 bases. Germline CDR1 reads WSHSY; CDR2 reads SAAADI. The CDR3 runs to 13 residues. The ends lost 2 bases at V and 4 bases at J; junction bases unmatched: 0. This CDR3 reads CASSETGGTEAFF. As DNA, the CDR3 is TGCGCCAGCAGTGAGACAGGGGGCACTGAAGCTTTCTTT.

J is TRBJ1-6 and V is TRBV4-1; no firm D call. Germline-derived CDR1 and CDR2 are MGHRA and YSYEKL. V was cut by 4 bases and J by 0 bases, with 13 bases left in between. This CDR3 spans 17 amino acids. The CDR3 loop reads CASSLVLGSSYNSPLHF. The CDR3 DNA sequence: TGCGCCAGCAGCCTAGTGTTGGGGAGCTCCTATAATTCACCCCTCCACTTT.

The chain links TRBV4-1 to TRBJ2-1; 8 nucleotides agree with TRBD1. Trimming at V came to 1 base and at J to 7 bases, leaving 9 bases not matched to a gene. The CDR3 is 16 amino acids. Germline V CDR1 and CDR2: MGHRA, YSYEKL. CDR3 DNA sequence: TGCGCCAGCAGCCAAGGGACAGGGAGATTTGAGAATGAGCAGTTCTTC. Protein product: CASSQGTGRFENEQFF.

V gene TRBV11-1 combines with J gene TRBJ2-7, with a possible D match to TRBD2 (5 bases). From germline, CDR1 is SGHAT and CDR2 FQDESV (reference sequence). The length of the CDR3 is 14 residues. Trimming took off 5 bases at V and 2 bases at J, with 13 bases between the two ends. CDR3 residues: CASSREHGAYEQYF. Here the CDR3 DNA reads TGTGCCAGCAGCCGTGAGCACGGGGCCTACGAGCAGTACTTC.

The genes are TRBV4-1 and TRBJ1-5; TRBD1 agrees at 7 bases. CDR1 is MGHRA, CDR2 YSYEKL, per germline. CDR3 length equals 16 residues. Unmatched junction bases numbered 4, after V lost 2 bases and J lost 0 bases. In nucleotides, the CDR3 is TGCGCCAGCAGCCAAACCGGACAGGCTAGCAATCAGCCCCAGCATTTT. It translates to CASSQTGQASNQPQHF.

The rearrangement uses TRBV18 and TRBJ1-2, with TRBD1 matching over 7 bases. This CDR3 comprises 14 residues. V dropped 0 bases and J dropped 7; count of bases not matched to a gene: 5. Germline V CDR1 and CDR2: KGHSH, LQKENI. The CDR3 coding sequence is TGTGCCAGCTCACCACCGACAGGGTTGGCTGGCTACACCTTC. This sequence encodes CASSPPTGLAGYTF.

The chain combines TRBV19 with TRBJ2-5; D gene ambiguous. CDR1 is LNHDA and CDR2 is SQIVND in the germline V gene (reference sequence). The CDR3 extends over 13 amino acids. V shed 6 bases and J shed 5 bases, with 13 bases lying between them. CDR3 coding DNA: TGTGCCAGTAGCTTCAGATTTCAGGAGACCCAGTACTTC. Translated, it gives CASSFRFQETQYF.

The chain carries TRBV5-1 and TRBJ2-1; 8 nucleotides agree with TRBD1. The CDR3 is 17 residues long. The V gene end was trimmed by 3 bases and the J gene end by 0 bases; junction bases not matched to a gene: 8. The germline gives CDR1 SGHRS, CDR2 YFSETQ. CDR3 in amino acids: CASSSRGQANSYNEQFF. CDR3 DNA: TGCGCCAGCAGCTCCCGGGGACAGGCGAACTCCTACAATGAGCAGTTCTTC.

The J gene is TRBJ1-1, the V gene TRBV30; D not resolved. The CDR3 length is 12 residues. Trimming pared 1 base from V and 11 bases from J, leaving 14 bases between. Germline loops: CDR1 GTSNPN, CDR2 SVGIG (reference sequence). In nucleotides, the CDR3 is TGTGCCTGGAGTGGGGTGGCAATTCGGGCTTTCTTT. Its translation: CAWSGVAIRAFF.

This chain links TRBV21-1 with TRBJ2-5; the table's D call, TRBD2, was not checked against the DNA. TRBV21-1 is a known pseudogene. This CDR3 spans 14 amino acids. CDR3 amino acids: CASTAKGPGKTQYF. CDR3 bases: TGTGCCAGCACGGCGAAAGGGCCCGGGAAGACCCAGTACTTC.

The gene calls are TRBV7-2 and TRBJ2-1; a weak D match, TRBD1 (6 bases). Germline V CDR1 and CDR2: SGHTA, FQGNSA. CDR3 length: 14 amino acids. V gave up 3 bases and J gave up 4 bases, with 10 bases separating them. CDR3 sequence (DNA): TGTGCCAGCAGCTTCATGGGGGCGTACAATGAGCAGTTCTTC. Protein: CASSFMGAYNEQFF. Looking up the rest from reference TRBV7-2 and TRBJ2-1 gives the full variable domain: GAGVSQSPSNKVTEKGKDVELRCDPISGHTALYWYRQSLGQGLEFLIYFQGNSAPDKSGLPSDRFSAERTGGSVSTLTIQRTQQEDSAVYLCASSFMGAYNEQFFGPGTRLTVL.

This clone was found a few times. V is TRBV27 and J is TRBJ2-6; unclear D gene. Germline loops: CDR1 MNHEY, CDR2 SMNVEV (reference sequence). V was clipped by 3 bases and J by 4 bases, with 13 bases between them. This CDR3 is built from 16 residues. The CDR3, as DNA: TGTGCCAGCAGTTTCGATGGGTTCTCCGGGGCCAACGTCCTGACTTTC. Translating it yields CASSFDGFSGANVLTF.

The chain combines TRBV4-2 with TRBJ1-5; D is uncertain. Trimming left V 0 bases short and J 0 bases short, with 6 bases between. Germline CDR1 and CDR2: LGHNA and YNFKEQ. The CDR3 has 15 amino acids. CDR3: CASSQDRSSNQPQHF. The CDR3 DNA sequence: TGTGCCAGCAGCCAAGATCGCAGTAGCAATCAGCCCCAGCATTTT.

V is TRBV5-1 and J is TRBJ2-3; the match to TRBD2 covers 11 bases. The CDR3 covers 16 residues. Germline CDR1 and CDR2: SGHRS and YFSETQ. The V and J ends lost 0 bases and 2 bases, in that order; junction bases with no gene match: 2. CDR3 DNA: TGCGCCAGCAGCTTGGAGGGACTAGCGGCCACAGATACGCAGTATTTT. Translation: CASSLEGLAATDTQYF.

This chain links TRBV9 with TRBJ1-2; TRBD1 matches at 9 bases. V lost 4 bases, J lost 6 bases, and 10 bases stayed unmatched. The CDR3 consists of 15 residues. Germline V lookup: CDR1 SGDLS, CDR2 YYNGEE. CDR3 residues: CASSLPGQGMDGYTF. The CDR3 DNA sequence: TGTGCCAGCAGCCTACCGGGACAGGGAATGGATGGCTACACCTTC.

The V and J genes are TRBV30 and TRBJ1-6, with no clear D. The length of the CDR3 is 16 residues. Looked up from germline, CDR1 is GTSNPN and CDR2 is SVGIG (reference sequence). V shed 1 base and J shed 9 bases, with 19 bases lying between them. The CDR3 bases are TGTGCCTGGAGTGGAACAAGGACGGTGACGGGTTCACCCCTCCACTTT. This sequence encodes CAWSGTRTVTGSPLHF.

The chain carries TRBV6-5 and TRBJ1-1; D unclear. V shed 2 bases and J shed 1 base, with 14 bases lying between them. This CDR3 has 16 amino acids. Germline CDR1 and CDR2: MNHEY and SVGAGI. The CDR3: CASSYLGRLQNTEAFF. The CDR3 DNA is TGTGCCAGCAGTTACCTGGGTCGGCTCCAGAACACTGAAGCTTTCTTT.

The rearrangement joins TRBV7-8 to TRBJ2-7; 8 bases map to TRBD1. V lost 3 bases and J lost 4; bases outside the gene matches: 8. The CDR3 totals 15 residues. Germline assignment: CDR1 SGHVS and CDR2 FQNEAQ. DNA for the CDR3: TGTGCCAGCAGCTTGCCTCAGGGGGCGCGATACGAGCAGTACTTC. It translates to CASSLPQGARYEQYF.

The chain joins TRBV12-5 to TRBJ1-4; 8 nucleotides agree with TRBD1. Per germline, CDR1 LGHNT and CDR2 FRNRAP. The CDR3 has 22 residues. V lost 3 bases and J lost 0; bases outside the gene matches: 21. This chain's CDR3 is CASGFSSPLNLGQGPTNEKLFF. CDR3 sequence (DNA): TGTGCTAGTGGTTTCTCATCCCCGTTAAACTTAGGACAGGGCCCAACTAATGAAAAACTGTTTTTT.

The rearrangement joins TRBV5-8 to TRBJ1-5; 8 bases align to TRBD1. Germline V gene sequence: CDR1 SGHTS, CDR2 YDEGEE. The J segment lost 4 bases and the V segment lost 3 bases, leaving 6 bases of the junction unmatched. The CDR3 runs to 15 residues. The CDR3 bases are TGTGCCAGCAGCTGGAGGGGACAGGCTAATCAGCCCCAGCATTTT. This translates into CASSWRGQANQPQHF. Supplemented by reference TRBV5-8 and TRBJ1-5, the full variable domain reads EAGVTQSPTHLIKTRGQQATLRCSPISGHTSVYWYQQALGLGLQFLLWYDEGEERNRGNFPPRFSGRQFPNYSSELNVNALELEDSALYLCASSWRGQANQPQHFGDGTRLSIL.

This clone came up once. The chain carries TRBV6-5 and TRBJ1-4; D uncertain. The germline V and J ends were trimmed by 2 bases and 4 bases, with 8 bases remaining between them. CDR1 MNHEY and CDR2 SVGAGI come from the germline V gene. There are 14 residues in the CDR3. CDR3 protein: CASSYTVLNEKLFF. The CDR3 DNA sequence: TGTGCCAGCAGTTACACAGTTCTTAATGAAAAACTGTTTTTT.

J is TRBJ2-1 and V is TRBV12-5; D is uncertain. Trimming cost V 6 bases and J 4 bases, with 13 bases left between them. The CDR3 has 14 amino acids. CDR1 and CDR2 (germline): LGHNT, FRNRAP. As DNA, the CDR3 is TGTGCTAGTGGGATGGGTGGCCCTTACAATGAGCAGTTCTTC. It translates to CASGMGGPYNEQFF. Looking up the rest from reference TRBV12-5 and TRBJ2-1 gives the full variable domain: DARVTQTPRHKVTEMGQEVTMRCQPILGHNTVFWYRQTMMQGLELLAYFRNRAPLDDSGMPKDRFSAEMPDATLATLKIQPSEPRDSAVYFCASGMGGPYNEQFFGPGTRLTVL.

In its sample, this clone was seen once. Here the CDR3 reads CASSYSDMKGNNEQFF. The CDR3 bases are TGTGCCAGCAGTTATTCCGACATGAAGGGGAACAATGAGCAGTTCTTC. This sequence joins TRBV6-5 and TRBJ2-1; D is possibly TRBD1 (5 bases). CDR3 length equals 16 residues. Germline CDR1 reads MNHEY; CDR2 reads SVGAGI. Trimming stripped 3 bases from V and 5 bases from J, with 17 bases between.

The chain uses TRBV9 and TRBJ2-2; tentatively, D is TRBD1 (6 bases). There are 14 residues in the CDR3. V shed 0 bases and J shed 5 bases, with 8 bases lying between them. CDR1 SGDLS and CDR2 YYNGEE come from the germline V gene. The CDR3 nucleotides are TGTGCCAGCAGCGTAGGCAGGGGAACCGGGGAGCTGTTTTTT. This encodes CASSVGRGTGELFF. Full variable domain (outside the CDR3, taken from reference TRBV9 and TRBJ2-2): DSGVTQTPKHLITATGQRVTLRCSPRSGDLSVYWYQQSLDQGLQFLIQYYNGEERAKGNILERFSAQQFPDLHSELNLSSLELGDSALYFCASSVGRGTGELFFGEGSRLTVL.

The chain is built from TRBV16 and TRBJ1-4; D gene ambiguous. V was shortened by 5 bases and J by 8 bases, with 12 bases between the two germline ends. The CDR3 has 13 residues. Germline CDR1 reads KGHSY; CDR2 reads FQNENV. The CDR3 bases are TGTGCCAGCAGCTCTTCGCTCGAGGAAAAACTGTTTTTT. It is translated as CASSSSLEEKLFF.

The V and J genes are TRBV4-1 and TRBJ2-3; perhaps TRBD1 as D (6 bases). This CDR3 has 15 residues. Looked up from germline, CDR1 is MGHRA and CDR2 is YSYEKL. Trimming took off 3 bases at V and 8 bases at J, with 18 bases between the two ends. The CDR3 DNA reads TGCGCCAGCAGCCAGACGACAGAAGGGGGTGGTACGCAGTATTTT. It yields the protein CASSQTTEGGGTQYF.

The DNA for the CDR3 is TGCGCCAGCAGTGGATCCTTAACCTACGAGCAGTACTTC. Translating gives CASSGSLTYEQYF. This chain joins TRBV10-1 and TRBJ2-7, with no clear D. Per the germline V gene, CDR1 is WNHNN and CDR2 is SYGVQD (reference sequence). V was trimmed by 4 bases and J by 2 bases, leaving 9 bases between them. The CDR3 spans 13 residues.